This T cell receptor beta chain was documented in a study of human T cells and chemical hapten exposure. A single record per CDR3 protein comes from TCRdb applying MiXCR to the RACE reads. Among 120,000 or so distinct CDR3 sequences listed, 11% were seen once. There are many counts of this clonotype. Its antigen is not known. Losses at the gene ends were 5 bases for V and 0 bases for J; bases not matched to a gene: 4. Germline CDR1 reads SGHVS; CDR2 reads FQNEAQ. The CDR3 loop spans 15 amino acids. Time point denoted: patch test 3, about 24 weeks after DPC sensitization. Specified treatment: therapeutic diphenylcyclopropenone sensitization with weekly scalp DPC. Study-wide results and limits: Controls had significantly fewer large CDR3 similarity clusters than were formed by expanded TCRs.

Specimen: whole blood, collected in connection with sensitization to the hapten diphenylcyclopropenone (DPC). V usage is TRBV7-8 and J usage is TRBJ2-1; 7 bases are shared with TRBD2. This receptor was obtained from a woman aged 45-60 years with alopecia areata. Some clones in this sample may be carry-over from other donors' samples. CDR3 protein: CASSRGLLSYNEQFF. Written as DNA, the CDR3 is TGTGCCAGCAGCCGGGGACTACTCTCCTACAATGAGCAGTTCTTC.